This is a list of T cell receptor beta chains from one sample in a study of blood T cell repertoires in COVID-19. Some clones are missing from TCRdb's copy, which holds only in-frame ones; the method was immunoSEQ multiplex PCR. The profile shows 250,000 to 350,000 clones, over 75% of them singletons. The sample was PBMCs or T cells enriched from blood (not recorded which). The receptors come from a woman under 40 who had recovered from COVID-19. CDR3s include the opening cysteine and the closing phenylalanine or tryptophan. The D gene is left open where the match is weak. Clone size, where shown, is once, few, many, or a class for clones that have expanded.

TGTGCCAGCAGCGTAGCTCTCCGGACAGACTATGGCTACACCTTC | CASSVALRTDYGYTF | NA | TRBJ1-2 | NA | TRBV9
TGTGCCAGCAGCTTGGCGGGAGGGTCCGATGAGCAGTTCTTC | CASSLAGGSDEQFF | TRBD2 | TRBJ2-1 | NA | TRBV7-2
TGTGCCAGCGGGGGACACTTACCCATCTACGAGCAGTACTTC | CASGGHLPIYEQYF | NA | TRBJ2-7 | NA | TRBV28
TGTGCCAGCAGTTCCCCGGGGAACTATGGCTACACCTTC | CASSSPGNYGYTF | NA | TRBJ1-2 | NA | TRBV12-3/TRBV12-4
TGTGCCTGGAGTCCCGCAGTCTATGGCTACACCTTC | CAWSPAVYGYTF | NA | TRBJ1-2 | NA | TRBV30
TGTGCCACCAGTGACCCGGGCTATGGCTACACCTTC | CATSDPGYGYTF | NA | TRBJ1-2 | NA | TRBV24-1
TGCAGCGTTGCAATTATGGGCGGGGATAGCAATCAGCCCCAGCATTTT | CSVAIMGGDSNQPQHF | NA | TRBJ1-5 | NA | TRBV29-1
TGCGCCAGCAGCCAGGTGAAGGGGCTAAACTATGGCTACACCTTC | CASSQVKGLNYGYTF | NA | TRBJ1-2 | NA | TRBV4-3
TGTGCCAGCAAGGGGGGTTACAGGGGAGTAGGCAATGAGCAGTTCTTC | CASKGGYRGVGNEQFF | NA | TRBJ2-1 | NA | TRBV11-2
TGTGCCAGCAGTTTATATCGAGTGAAGGGGACTGAAGCTTTCTTT | CASSLYRVKGTEAFF | NA | TRBJ1-1 | NA | TRBV28
TGTGCCAGCAGCTCAGACAGGCCTTATGGCTACACCTTC | CASSSDRPYGYTF | NA | TRBJ1-2 | NA | TRBV6-5
TGTGCCAGCAGCCCCTTGGGGGGACTCTCAGATACGCAGTATTTT | CASSPLGGLSDTQYF | NA | TRBJ2-3 | NA | TRBV28
TGTGCCAGCAGTTTTGGGCGGGATAACTACAATGAGCAGTTCTTC | CASSFGRDNYNEQFF | NA | TRBJ2-1 | NA | TRBV27
TGTGCCAGCAGTTCCACCCGGTCGACAGTTGGGAACACTGAAGCTTTCTTT | CASSSTRSTVGNTEAFF | NA | TRBJ1-1 | NA | TRBV27
TGTGCCAGCAGTTTGATTTCGGGGAACTATGGCTACACCTTC | CASSLISGNYGYTF | NA | TRBJ1-2 | many | TRBV28
TGTGCCAGCAGTTTAGGACAGTCCAATGGCTACACCTTC | CASSLGQSNGYTF | NA | TRBJ1-2 | NA | TRBV28
TGTGCCAGCAGTGAAGTAACCCAGGGTCCCAATCAGCCCCAGCATTTT | CASSEVTQGPNQPQHF | NA | TRBJ1-5 | once | TRBV6-1
TGTGCCAGCAGTAACGGTGATTATGAAAACTATGGCTACACCTTC | CASSNGDYENYGYTF | NA | TRBJ1-2 | NA | TRBV6-5
TGTGCCAGCAGCCAATACGGACAGGGGCAGGAGACCCAGTACTTC | CASSQYGQGQETQYF | TRBD1 | TRBJ2-5 | NA | TRBV5-4
TGTGCCAGCCGACTGACTAGCGGCCCTGCGCAGTACTTC | CASRLTSGPAQYF | TRBD2 | TRBJ2-7 | NA | TRBV27
TGTGCTAGCAGCTTAGGAGAACCGCTAGCGGGAGGGTACAATGAGCAGTTCTTC | CASSLGEPLAGGYNEQFF | TRBD2 | TRBJ2-1 | NA | TRBV7-7
TGTGCCAGCAGTGACGCCGGGACTAGACCTTACAATGAGCAGTTCTTC | CASSDAGTRPYNEQFF | TRBD2 | TRBJ2-1 | NA | TRBV28
TGTGCTAGTGGTTCCTCCCCAGCGGACACAGATACGCAGTATTTT | CASGSSPADTDTQYF | NA | TRBJ2-3 | NA | TRBV12-5
TGTGCCAGCGGGACGGGGGGAGGGCCCCAGCATTTT | CASGTGGGPQHF | NA | TRBJ1-5 | NA | TRBV6-5
TGTGCCAGCGGTATTGGGAGGAACACTGAAGCTTTCTTT | CASGIGRNTEAFF | NA | TRBJ1-1 | NA | TRBV2
TGTGCCAGCAGCCAAGCAGCGGGAGGATATAATGAGCAGTTCTTC | CASSQAAGGYNEQFF | TRBD2 | TRBJ2-1 | NA | TRBV3-1/TRBV3-2
TGTGCCTGGAGCCTACAGGGAGCCCGTGGCTACACCTTC | CAWSLQGARGYTF | NA | TRBJ1-2 | NA | TRBV30
TGTGCCACCAGTGAGTCGAGCAATCAGCCCCAGCATTTT | CATSESSNQPQHF | NA | TRBJ1-5 | NA | TRBV24-1
TGTGCCAGCAGTTCCCCCTCTAGCGGGACTCCCTACGAGCAGTACTTC | CASSSPSSGTPYEQYF | TRBD2 | TRBJ2-7 | NA | TRBV27
TGTGCCAGCAGTTTGACAGCGCGGGAGCAGTACTTC | CASSLTAREQYF | NA | TRBJ2-7 | NA | TRBV28
TGCGCCAGCAGCCAGCAAGAAAGAGCCTATGGAAACACCATATATTTT | CASSQQERAYGNTIYF | NA | TRBJ1-3 | NA | TRBV4-1
TGTGCCAGCAGTGTTGGCGGGAGCTCCTACAATGAGCAGTTCTTC | CASSVGGSSYNEQFF | TRBD2 | TRBJ2-1 | NA | TRBV6-6
TGTGCCAGCAGCTTACAGGGGGCTGTTGGCTACACCTTC | CASSLQGAVGYTF | TRBD1 | TRBJ1-2 | NA | TRBV7-9
TGTGCCATCAGTAGTAGCGGGACAGATACGCAGTATTTT | CAISSSGTDTQYF | TRBD2 | TRBJ2-3 | NA | TRBV10-3
TGTGCCAGCAGTGCAACCGGGACAGTGAACACTGAAGCTTTCTTT | CASSATGTVNTEAFF | TRBD1 | TRBJ1-1 | NA | TRBV28
TGTGCCAGCAGTTACTCTCCTCAGAACAATCAGCCCCAGCATTTT | CASSYSPQNNQPQHF | NA | TRBJ1-5 | NA | TRBV6-5
TGCGCCAGCAGCCGGACTAGCATGTACACCGGGGAGCTGTTTTTT | CASSRTSMYTGELFF | TRBD2 | TRBJ2-2 | NA | TRBV4-1
TGTGCCAGCAGGAAATCTCCCGACGGGACTTCTAACTATGGCTACACCTTC | CASRKSPDGTSNYGYTF | NA | TRBJ1-2 | NA | TRBV28
TGTGCCAGCAGCTTGGGGCGACAGGTATCCCATAACTATGGCTACACCTTC | CASSLGRQVSHNYGYTF | NA | TRBJ1-2 | NA | TRBV5-6
TGTGCCAGCAGTTTGGGCCAGAATTTAGGCTACACCTTC | CASSLGQNLGYTF | NA | TRBJ1-2 | NA | TRBV28
TGTGCCAGCAGCCTACCAGAGACCCAGTACTTC | CASSLPETQYF | NA | TRBJ2-5 | NA | TRBV2
TGTGCCAGCAGTTATAAGCCAGGGATTCCGCAGTACTTC | CASSYKPGIPQYF | NA | TRBJ2-7 | NA | TRBV6-5
TGTGCCAGCACCTCAAGTGAGGGGGGGCGTAATGAGCAGTTCTTC | CASTSSEGGRNEQFF | NA | TRBJ2-1 | NA | TRBV4-2
TGCAGTGCCCGGAGCTACGAGCAGTACTTC | CSARSYEQYF | NA | TRBJ2-7 | NA | TRBV20-1
TGTGCCAGCAGCACTCGCAGGGGTTCTGGGTACGCTTTCTTT | CASSTRRGSGYAFF | NA | TRBJ1-1 | few | TRBV28
TGTGCCACCGGGGGCGAGTGGGAAGGATCTGGAAACACCATATATTTT | CATGGEWEGSGNTIYF | NA | TRBJ1-3 | NA | TRBV15
TGTGCCAGCAGCCAACATGGGACAGAGAACACTGAAGCTTTCTTT | CASSQHGTENTEAFF | TRBD1 | TRBJ1-1 | NA | TRBV28
TGTGCCACCAGCAGAGAGACTAGCGGGAAATACAATGAGCAGTTCTTC | CATSRETSGKYNEQFF | TRBD2 | TRBJ2-1 | NA | TRBV15
TGTGCCAGCTCACCAGAGGGACAGCTCTTGGCGGGCAATGAGCAGTTCTTC | CASSPEGQLLAGNEQFF | TRBD1 | TRBJ2-1 | NA | TRBV18
TGTGCCAGCAGCCCGGACAGGGGGCCCTACAATGAGCAGTTCTTC | CASSPDRGPYNEQFF | TRBD1 | TRBJ2-1 | NA | TRBV5-4
TGTGCCGCCCGAGGTGAGATTAGCTATGGCTACACCTTC | CAARGEISYGYTF | NA | TRBJ1-2 | NA | TRBV28
TGTGCCTGGACCCCCGGGACAACTAACTATGGCTACACCTTC | CAWTPGTTNYGYTF | NA | TRBJ1-2 | NA | TRBV30
TGTGCCAGCAGCCTCCTAGTCGGTGGGGGCGGGAGGTACAATGAGCAGTTCTTC | CASSLLVGGGGRYNEQFF | TRBD2 | TRBJ2-1 | NA | TRBV7-6